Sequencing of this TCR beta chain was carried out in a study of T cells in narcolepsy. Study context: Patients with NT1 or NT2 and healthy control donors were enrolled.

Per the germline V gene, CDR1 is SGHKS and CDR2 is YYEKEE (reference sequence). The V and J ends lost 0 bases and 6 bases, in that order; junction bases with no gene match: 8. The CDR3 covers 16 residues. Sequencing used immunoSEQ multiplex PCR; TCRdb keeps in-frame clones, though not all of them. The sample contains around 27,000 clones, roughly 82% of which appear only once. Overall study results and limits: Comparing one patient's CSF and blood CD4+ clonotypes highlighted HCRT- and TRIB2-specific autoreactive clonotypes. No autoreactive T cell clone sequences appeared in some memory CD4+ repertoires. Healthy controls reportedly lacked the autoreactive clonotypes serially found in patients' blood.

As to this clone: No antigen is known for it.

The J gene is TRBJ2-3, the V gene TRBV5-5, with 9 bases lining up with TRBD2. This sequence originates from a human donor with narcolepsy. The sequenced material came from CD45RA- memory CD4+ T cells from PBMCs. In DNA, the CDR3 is TGTGCCAGCAGCTTGGAGAGACTAGCGGCCTTTGATACGCAGTATTTT. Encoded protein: CASSLERLAAFDTQYF.